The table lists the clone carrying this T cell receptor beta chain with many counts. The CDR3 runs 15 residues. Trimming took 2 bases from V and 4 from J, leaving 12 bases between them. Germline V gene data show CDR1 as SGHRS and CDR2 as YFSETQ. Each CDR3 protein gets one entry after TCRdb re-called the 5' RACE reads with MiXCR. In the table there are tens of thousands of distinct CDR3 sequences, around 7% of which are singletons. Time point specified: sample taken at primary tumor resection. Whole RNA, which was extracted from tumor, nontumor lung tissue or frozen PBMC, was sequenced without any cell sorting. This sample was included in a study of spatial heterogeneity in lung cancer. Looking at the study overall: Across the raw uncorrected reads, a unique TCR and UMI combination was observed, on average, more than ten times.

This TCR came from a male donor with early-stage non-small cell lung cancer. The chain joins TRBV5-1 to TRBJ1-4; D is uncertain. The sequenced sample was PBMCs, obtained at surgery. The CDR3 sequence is CASSFGSVGNEKLFF. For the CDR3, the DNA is TGCGCCAGCAGCTTTGGATCAGTCGGTAATGAAAAACTGTTTTTT.